This T cell receptor beta chain stems from a study of metastatic and nonmetastatic thyroid tumors. Whole-study context: Where malignant and benign thyroid patients were concerned, repertoires were compared across blood and tumor or nodule tissue. Study-wide points: The reported finding was significantly higher TCR beta diversity in malignant thyroid tumors relative to benign nodules, in blood and tumor.

This clone was seen ten or more times. Its antigen remains unknown. Each patient went into thyroid surgery without having received any treatment. V was pared by 4 bases and J by 5 bases, with 10 bases of the junction left unmatched. The CDR3 loop spans 15 amino acids. Source study methods: Variation in CDR3 across clinicopathological groups served as the basis for constructing a distant-metastasis classifier in papillary thyroid cancer. TCRdb reprocessed the PCR reads using MiXCR. The V and J calls and clone size are TCRdb's, not the authors'. Seen here are 30,000 to 40,000 clones, roughly a quarter observed once, and the top ten hold 8% to 10%.

The chain joins TRBV12-3 or TRBV12-4 to TRBJ2-5, with 7 bases fitting TRBD1. This TCR was recovered from a female donor with papillary thyroid cancer or a benign thyroid nodule (not recorded which). Some clones in this sample may be carry-over from other donors' samples. The sequencing input was blood. The CDR3 sequence: CASSWLQGPSETQYF. CDR3 nucleotide sequence: TGTGCCAGCAGTTGGTTACAGGGGCCCTCGGAGACCCAGTACTTC.